The T cell receptor beta chain described here comes from a study of blood T cells in healthy people across ages (dated by TCRdb to the mid-2010s). About the investigation overall: In model experiments, template switching captured about one uniquely barcoded TCR beta cDNA molecule for every two T cells. To avoid experimental bias, donors of different ages were randomly spread across the sequencing lanes. The donors were divided into four age groups: young (average roughly 17 years), middle-aged (around 41), aged (roughly 66) and long-lived (roughly 82). The study measured age-related changes in TCR beta repertoire diversity using deep sequencing normalized with unique cDNA molecular identifiers. Using the same blood draw, the study looked at two additional independent replicas of 1 million unique cDNA reads for two donors, one aged 18 to 30 and the other aged 80 or older. What the research found in general, with its limitations: The long-lived group showed more naive CD4+ T cells, fewer expanded clones and increased TCR diversity than the aged group, suggesting age selection. Observed TCR beta diversity per million T cells fell roughly linearly with age, and a significant reduction was already apparent by age roughly 40. There was a strong correlation between observed TCR beta diversity and the percentage of naive T cells measured by flow cytometry. The CMV infection status of donors was not known, potentially confounding age-related changes in expanded clonotypes. Estimates of total diversity based on one million sequenced T cells were considered lower bounds and underestimates. Bulk unsorted PBMC profiling prevented conclusive comparison of naive and antigen-experienced compartments.

The protocol used for the library was 5' RACE. A second 7 to 11 cycle PCR used a sample-barcoded 5' primer and a J-beta primer mix. A unique molecular identifier was introduced onto each TCR beta cDNA molecule by a template-switch 5' adaptor carrying 12 random nucleotides. At least 2.5 million CDR3-containing paired-end reads were obtained from each sample. All of the RNA was converted into first-strand cDNA using the Mint cDNA synthesis kit, with a TRBC-specific oligonucleotide serving as the primer. Following uracil-DNA glycosylase treatment, all cDNA underwent a first 18-cycle PCR with the universal primers M1SS and BC2_uni_R. The paper's data handling went like this. For normalization, 1 million high-quality reads, each with a distinct molecular identifier, were randomly selected from each sample. Instead of being binned into consensus sequences, reads with shared molecular identifiers were discarded. MiTCR, set to a Q25 quality threshold and the strictest error-elimination algorithm, was used for CDR3 identification, clonotype clustering and error correction. A nonparametric unseen species model with Euler transformation was used to estimate a lower bound on total TCR beta diversity. TCRdb reworked the public reads: Q25 trimming with fastp, MiXCR clone assembly, productive beta chains retained. All rows with the same CDR3 protein become a single entry with the most common DNA and genes. TCRdb's processing, not the authors' own work, is the source of the V and J calls. Within this sample are 1.5 million to 2 million distinct CDR3 sequences, with 39% of them counted one time only. The ten largest account for 20% to 25% of the sample.

To note about this clonotype: Its antigen is unknown. Base qualities were left out, and no much larger clone turns up one base away.

Systemically healthy Caucasian individuals from Russia, 35 to 50 in total and aged roughly 6 to 95 years, were included as donors. Each donor gave 9.5 to 10 milliliters of peripheral blood, drawn into EDTA-treated Vacutainer tubes. Ficoll-Paque density-gradient centrifugation was used to isolate PBMCs, with at least 7 million obtained per sample. Trizol reagent was used to extract total RNA from the PBMCs, yielding at least 5.5 micrograms per sample. For every donor, flow cytometry on a PBMC aliquot measured the percentage of naive CD45RAhigh/CD27high T cells. Reading from cysteine to phenylalanine, the CDR3 counts 16 amino acids. Of the read, only the CDR3 DNA is kept; its 48 bases are in frame from base 1. The trim is 0 bases for V and 0 bases for J, with a gap of 11 bases between the germline ends. CDR1 is given as SGHRS and CDR2 as YFSETQ, both from the germline V gene.

The receptor comes from a human donor in good health. Recombination joined TRBV5-1 with TRBJ2-3; the best D guess is TRBD2, with 5 bases matching. Sequencing was performed on blood. The DNA sequence is given as TGCGCCAGCAGCTTGGGGGAGCTGGCTAGCACAGATACGCAGTATTTT. This is translated as CASSLGELASTDTQYF.